This TCR beta chain was captured in a study of blood T cells in healthy people across ages. Broader study findings: Donor CMV status was unknown, possibly confounding expanded clonotype changes.

The authors ran a second PCR of 7 to 11 cycles using a sample-barcoded 5' primer and a J-beta primer mix. Unique molecular identifiers of 12 random nucleotides labeled each cDNA. Sequencing of every sample gave 2.5 million or more CDR3-containing paired-end reads. TCRdb passed the 5' RACE reads through MiXCR, listing each CDR3 protein once. The data show approximately 800,000 distinct CDR3 sequences, with about half seen just once and 15% to 20% held by the top ten. Each donor was a healthy Caucasian individual from Russia, aged about 6 to 95. V was cut by 5 bases and J by 1 base, with 12 bases left in between. CDR3 size: 14 residues. Germline assignment: CDR1 SGHTA and CDR2 FQGNSA. There are a few counts of this clonotype. Its antigen is still unknown.

Sequencing input: blood. The sequence was obtained from an elderly man in good health. J is TRBJ2-7 and V is TRBV7-2, with D maybe TRBD1 (6 bases). CDR3: CASSRRQASYEQYF. The CDR3 bases are TGTGCCAGCAGCCGACGACAGGCTTCCTACGAGCAGTACTTC.